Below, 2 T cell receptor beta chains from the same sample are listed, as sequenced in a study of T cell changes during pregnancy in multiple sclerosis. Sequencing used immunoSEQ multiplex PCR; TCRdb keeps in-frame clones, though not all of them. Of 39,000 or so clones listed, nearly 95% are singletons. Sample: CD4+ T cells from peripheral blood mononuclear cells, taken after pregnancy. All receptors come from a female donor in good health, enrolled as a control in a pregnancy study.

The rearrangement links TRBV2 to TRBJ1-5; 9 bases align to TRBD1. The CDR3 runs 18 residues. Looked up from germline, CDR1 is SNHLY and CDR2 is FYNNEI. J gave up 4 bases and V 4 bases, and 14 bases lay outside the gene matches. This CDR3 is CASSVPGQGSRWNQPQHF. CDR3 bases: TGTGCCAGCAGTGTCCCGGGACAGGGATCGAGGTGGAATCAGCCCCAGCATTTT.

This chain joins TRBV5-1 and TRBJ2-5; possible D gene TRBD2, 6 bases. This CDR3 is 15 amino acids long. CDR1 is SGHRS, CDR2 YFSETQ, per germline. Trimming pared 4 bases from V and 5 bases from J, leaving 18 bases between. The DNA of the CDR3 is TGCGCCAGCAGCCTGAGGGCGGGGAGCGGGGAGACCCAGTACTTC. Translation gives CASSLRAGSGETQYF.